This passage covers 5 T cell receptor beta chains from one sample sequenced in a study of T cell responses to AZD1222 COVID-19 vaccine. Generated by immunoSEQ multiplex PCR, the TCRdb table keeps only in-frame clones and is missing some. The sample yields 110,000 to 150,000 clones, approximately 89% seen once. The source material was peripheral blood, sampled on day 0 of AZD1222 vaccination. Receptors originate from an adult in good health.

The chain combines TRBV13 with TRBJ2-1; TRBD2 matches at 9 bases. The junction had 16 bases not matched to a gene; V was cut back by 5 bases and J by 8 bases. The CDR3 covers 17 residues. Germline CDR1 is PRHDT and CDR2 is FYEKMQ (reference sequence). The CDR3 coding sequence is TGTGCCAGCAGCCAACGACTTAGTAGCGGGAGTCTTCATGAGCAGTTCTTC. Its protein is CASSQRLSSGSLHEQFF.

The chain combines TRBV19 with TRBJ1-5; D gene uncertain. The V gene's germline CDR1 is LNHDA and CDR2 SQIVND (reference sequence). The CDR3 runs 16 residues. Trimming removed 1 base from V and 1 base from J, with 11 bases in between. The CDR3 DNA reads as TGTGCCAGTAGTATAGTAACACGCGGCAGCAATCAGCCCCAGCATTTT. Protein: CASSIVTRGSNQPQHF.

This chain connects TRBV2 to TRBJ2-4, with D perhaps being TRBD1 or TRBD2 (5 bases each). The ends were cut back, 6 bases at V and 0 bases at J, with 18 bases in the middle. Germline V gene sequence: CDR1 SNHLY, CDR2 FYNNEI. The CDR3 is 17 residues long. The CDR3 loop reads CASSDSGTPRAKNIQYF. CDR3 nucleotide sequence: TGTGCCAGCAGCGACTCCGGGACCCCTAGAGCCAAAAACATTCAGTACTTC.

The chain links TRBV30 to TRBJ2-2; D remains ambiguous. V dropped 5 bases and J dropped 1 base, with 5 bases sitting between them. Germline CDR1 reads GTSNPN; CDR2 reads SVGIG (reference sequence). CDR3 length: 12 residues. CDR3 in DNA: TGTGCCTGGCAGGAGAACACCGGGGAGCTGTTTTTT. It encodes CAWQENTGELFF.

This clone has just a few counts. The chain recombines TRBV2 with TRBJ1-1, with D hard to call. CDR3 length equals 13 residues. V was shortened by 2 bases and J by 2 bases, with 6 bases between the two germline ends. Germline CDR1 is SNHLY and CDR2 is FYNNEI. CDR3 protein: CASSERSNTEAFF. CDR3 DNA: TGTGCCAGCAGTGAAAGATCTAACACTGAAGCTTTCTTT.